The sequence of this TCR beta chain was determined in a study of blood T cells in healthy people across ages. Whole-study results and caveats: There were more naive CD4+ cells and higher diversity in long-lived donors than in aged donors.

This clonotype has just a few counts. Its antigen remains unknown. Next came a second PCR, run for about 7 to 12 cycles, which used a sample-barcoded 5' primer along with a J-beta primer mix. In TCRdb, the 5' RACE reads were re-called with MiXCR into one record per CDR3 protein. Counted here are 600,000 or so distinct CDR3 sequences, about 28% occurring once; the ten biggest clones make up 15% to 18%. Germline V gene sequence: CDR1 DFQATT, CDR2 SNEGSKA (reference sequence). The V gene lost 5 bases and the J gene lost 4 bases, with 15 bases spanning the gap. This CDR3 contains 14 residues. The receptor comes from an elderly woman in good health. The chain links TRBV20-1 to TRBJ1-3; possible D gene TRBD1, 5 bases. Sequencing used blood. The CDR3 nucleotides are TGCAGTGCTCGACTCCAGGGCACCGGAAACACCATATATTTT. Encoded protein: CSARLQGTGNTIYF.